This is a list of T cell receptor beta chains from one sample in a study of blood T cell repertoires in COVID-19. Data came from immunoSEQ multiplex PCR; TCRdb stores just in-frame clones and leaves some out. In the table there are approximately 61,000 clones, around 81% of which are singletons. Sample: peripheral blood. These receptor sequences come from a man aged 65 to 85 with acute or convalescent COVID-19. Both conserved end residues are trimmed from each CDR3. Clone size, where shown, is once, few, many, or a class for clones that have expanded.

V gene: TRBV2; J gene: TRBJ2-1; clone size: NA; CDR3 protein: ASIEREGNEQF
V gene: TRBV15; J gene: TRBJ2-2; clone size: NA; CDR3 protein: ATSRDQRRGQGFGELF
V gene: TRBV2; J gene: TRBJ1-4; clone size: NA; CDR3 protein: ASSESVGVGEKLF
V gene: TRBV7-2; J gene: TRBJ2-3; clone size: NA; CDR3 protein: ASSPRDWDRDTQY
V gene: TRBV19; J gene: TRBJ1-2; clone size: NA; CDR3 protein: ASSIDRGRTGENGYT
V gene: TRBV3-1/TRBV3-2; J gene: TRBJ1-5; clone size: NA; CDR3 protein: ASSQDFPTGTGDQPQH
V gene: TRBV13; J gene: TRBJ1-4; clone size: NA; CDR3 protein: ASSNTGGDEKLF
V gene: TRBV4-1; J gene: TRBJ1-5; clone size: NA; CDR3 protein: ASSHRDRGNQPQH
V gene: TRBV7-9; J gene: TRBJ1-2; clone size: NA; CDR3 protein: ASSWTGNYGYT
V gene: TRBV5-4; J gene: TRBJ1-1; clone size: NA; CDR3 protein: ASSTTDTEAF
V gene: TRBV7-8; J gene: TRBJ1-1; clone size: medium-sized; CDR3 protein: ASSLGTPEAF
V gene: TRBV7-9; J gene: TRBJ1-1; clone size: NA; CDR3 protein: ASSYGQGNTEAF
V gene: TRBV4-1; J gene: TRBJ1-5; clone size: NA; CDR3 protein: ASSQAPGTGGSQPQH
V gene: TRBV2; J gene: TRBJ2-7; clone size: once; CDR3 protein: ASSGGQGPPREQY
V gene: TRBV7-7; J gene: TRBJ2-5; clone size: NA; CDR3 protein: ASADREARETQY